Sequencing of this T cell receptor beta chain was carried out in a study of blood T cell repertoires in COVID-19. Study at large: Nucleic acid was either cDNA or gDNA, and it came from T cells, B-cell-depleted T cells, or PBMCs.

The data were produced by immunoSEQ multiplex PCR, yet TCRdb's version contains in-frame clones alone and is incomplete. The data contain 150,000 to 200,000 clones, less than 85% of them singletons. This study enrolled people aged roughly 18 to 90 from about 26 US geographic areas. Germline V lookup: CDR1 SGHDT, CDR2 YYEEEE. The CDR3 consists of 12 residues. This sequence joins TRBV5-6 and TRBJ2-7, with 9 positions matching TRBD1. This TCR was recovered from a woman aged 55-70 years with acute COVID-19. The sequenced material came from PBMCs or T cells enriched from blood (not recorded which). CDR3 nucleotide sequence: TGTGCCAGCAGCTTGGGACAGGGGGGGATGAACGTC. Translating it yields CASSLGQGGMNV.